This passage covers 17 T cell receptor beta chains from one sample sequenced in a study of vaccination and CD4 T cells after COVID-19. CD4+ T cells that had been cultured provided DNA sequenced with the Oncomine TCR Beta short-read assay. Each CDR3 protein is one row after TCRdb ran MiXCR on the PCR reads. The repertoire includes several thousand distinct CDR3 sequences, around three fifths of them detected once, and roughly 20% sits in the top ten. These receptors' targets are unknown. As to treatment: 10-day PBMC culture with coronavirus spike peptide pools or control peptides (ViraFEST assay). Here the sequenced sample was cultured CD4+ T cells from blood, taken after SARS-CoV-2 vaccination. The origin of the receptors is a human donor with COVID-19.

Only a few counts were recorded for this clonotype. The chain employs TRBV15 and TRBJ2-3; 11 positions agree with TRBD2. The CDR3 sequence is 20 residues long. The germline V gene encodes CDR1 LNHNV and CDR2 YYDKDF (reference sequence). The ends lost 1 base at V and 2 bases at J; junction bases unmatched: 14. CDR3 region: CATSRVGGEIAGGNTDTQYF. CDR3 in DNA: TGTGCCACCAGCAGAGTGGGCGGTGAGATAGCGGGGGGGAACACAGATACGCAGTATTTT.

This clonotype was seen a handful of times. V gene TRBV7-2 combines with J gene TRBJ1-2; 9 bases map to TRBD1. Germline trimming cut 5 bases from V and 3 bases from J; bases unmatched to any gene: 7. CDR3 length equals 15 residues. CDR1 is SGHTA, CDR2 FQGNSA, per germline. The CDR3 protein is CASSHSTGGDYGYTF. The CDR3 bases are TGTGCCAGCAGCCATTCGACAGGGGGAGACTATGGCTACACCTTC. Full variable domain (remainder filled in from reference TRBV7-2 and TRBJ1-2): GAGVSQSPSNKVTEKGKDVELRCDPISGHTALYWYRQSLGQGLEFLIYFQGNSAPDKSGLPSDRFSAERTGGSVSTLTIQRTQQEDSAVYLCASSHSTGGDYGYTFGSGTRLTVV.

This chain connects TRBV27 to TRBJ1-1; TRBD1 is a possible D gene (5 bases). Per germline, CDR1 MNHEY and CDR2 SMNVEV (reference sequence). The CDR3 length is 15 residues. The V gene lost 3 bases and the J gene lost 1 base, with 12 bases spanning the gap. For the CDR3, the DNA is TGTGCCAGCAGTTTGTCTGGAGGGGCGAACACTGAAGCTTTCTTT. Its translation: CASSLSGGANTEAFF.

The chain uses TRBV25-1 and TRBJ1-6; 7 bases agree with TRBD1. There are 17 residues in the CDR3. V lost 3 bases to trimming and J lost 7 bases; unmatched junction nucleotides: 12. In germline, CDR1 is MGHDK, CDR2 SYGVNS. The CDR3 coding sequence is TGTGCCAGCAGTGACCTATGGCCCCAGGGGGTAAATTCACCCCTCCACTTT. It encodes CASSDLWPQGVNSPLHF.

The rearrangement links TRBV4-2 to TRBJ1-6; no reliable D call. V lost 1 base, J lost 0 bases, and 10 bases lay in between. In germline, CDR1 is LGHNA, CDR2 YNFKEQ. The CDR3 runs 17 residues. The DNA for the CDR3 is TGTGCCAGCAGCCAAGCTCCTCGAGGCTCCTATAATTCACCCCTCCACTTT. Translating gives CASSQAPRGSYNSPLHF.

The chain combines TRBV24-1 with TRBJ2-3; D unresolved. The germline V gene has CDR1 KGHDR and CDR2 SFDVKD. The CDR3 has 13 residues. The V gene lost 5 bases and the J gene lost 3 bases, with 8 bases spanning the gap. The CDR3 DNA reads TGTGCCACCAGTGTTACCGGAACAGATACGCAGTATTTT. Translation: CATSVTGTDTQYF.

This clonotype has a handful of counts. The CDR3 reads CSASHGTISNQPQHF. CDR3 bases: TGCAGTGCTAGCCACGGGACAATTAGCAATCAGCCCCAGCATTTT. The chain links TRBV20-1 to TRBJ1-5; the D gene is possibly TRBD1 (6 bases). Germline CDR1 is DFQATT and CDR2 is SNEGSKA (reference sequence). The germline V and J ends were trimmed by 3 bases and 0 bases, with 12 bases remaining between them. CDR3 length: 15 residues.

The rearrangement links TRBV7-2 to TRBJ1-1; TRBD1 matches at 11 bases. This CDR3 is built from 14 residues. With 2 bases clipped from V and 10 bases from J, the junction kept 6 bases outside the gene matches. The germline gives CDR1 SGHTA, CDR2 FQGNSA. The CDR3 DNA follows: TGTGCCAGCAGCTTACGGGGACAGGGGGGCTCAGCTTTCTTT. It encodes CASSLRGQGGSAFF.

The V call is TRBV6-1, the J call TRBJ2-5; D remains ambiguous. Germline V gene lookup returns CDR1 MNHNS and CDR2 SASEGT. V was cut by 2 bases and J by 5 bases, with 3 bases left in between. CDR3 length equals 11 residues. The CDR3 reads CASSERETQYF. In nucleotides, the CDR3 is TGTGCCAGCAGTGAACGGGAGACCCAGTACTTC.

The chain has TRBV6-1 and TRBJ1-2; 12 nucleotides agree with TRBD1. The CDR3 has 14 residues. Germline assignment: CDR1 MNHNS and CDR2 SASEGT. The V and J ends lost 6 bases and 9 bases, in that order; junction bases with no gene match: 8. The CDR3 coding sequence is TGTGCCAGCAGCGAGGGGACAGGGGGCCTTCGCTACACCTTC. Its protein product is CASSEGTGGLRYTF.

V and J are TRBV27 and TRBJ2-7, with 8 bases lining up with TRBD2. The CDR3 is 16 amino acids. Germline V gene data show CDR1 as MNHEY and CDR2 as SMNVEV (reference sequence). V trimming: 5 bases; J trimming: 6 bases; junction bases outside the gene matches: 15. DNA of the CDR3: TGTGCCAGCAGTGTCCTTGCAGCGGGGGTACCTTCCGAGCAGTACTTC. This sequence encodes CASSVLAAGVPSEQYF.

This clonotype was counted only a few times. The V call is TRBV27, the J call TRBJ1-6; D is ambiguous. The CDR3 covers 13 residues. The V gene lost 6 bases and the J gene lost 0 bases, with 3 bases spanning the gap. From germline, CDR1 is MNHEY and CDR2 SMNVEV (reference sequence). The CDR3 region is CASRSSYNSPLHF. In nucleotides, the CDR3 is TGTGCCAGCAGGAGCTCCTATAATTCACCCCTCCACTTT.

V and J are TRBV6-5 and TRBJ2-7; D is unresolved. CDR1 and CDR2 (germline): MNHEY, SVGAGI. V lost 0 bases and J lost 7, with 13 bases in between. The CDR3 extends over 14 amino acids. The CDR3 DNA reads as TGTGCCAGCAGTTACTCGGAACTGCCATCAGAGCAGTACTTC. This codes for CASSYSELPSEQYF.

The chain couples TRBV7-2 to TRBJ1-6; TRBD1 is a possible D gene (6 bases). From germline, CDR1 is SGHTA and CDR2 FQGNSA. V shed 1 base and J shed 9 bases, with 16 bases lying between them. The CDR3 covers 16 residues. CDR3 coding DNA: TGTGCCAGCAGCTTAGAAGGTGGCAGGGGAGGTTCACCCCTCCACTTT. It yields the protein CASSLEGGRGGSPLHF. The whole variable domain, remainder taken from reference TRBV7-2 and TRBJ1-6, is GAGVSQSPSNKVTEKGKDVELRCDPISGHTALYWYRQSLGQGLEFLIYFQGNSAPDKSGLPSDRFSAERTGGSVSTLTIQRTQQEDSAVYLCASSLEGGRGGSPLHFGNGTRLTVT.

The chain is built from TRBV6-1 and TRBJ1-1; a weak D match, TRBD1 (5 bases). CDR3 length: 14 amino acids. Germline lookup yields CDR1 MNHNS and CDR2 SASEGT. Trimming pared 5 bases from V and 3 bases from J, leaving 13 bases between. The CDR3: CASSPSQGDTEAFF. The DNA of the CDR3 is TGTGCCAGCAGTCCTTCCCAAGGGGACACTGAAGCTTTCTTT.

The CDR3 region has the DNA TGTGCCAGCAGCTCTCAGGGGGGATTATCCTACGAGCAGTACTTC. Translating it yields CASSSQGGLSYEQYF. The J gene is TRBJ2-7, the V gene TRBV11-3, with a possible D match to TRBD1 (7 bases). With 4 bases removed from V and 1 base from J, the gap between germline ends came to 14 bases. This CDR3 contains 15 residues. Germline assignment: CDR1 SGHNT and CDR2 YENEEA.

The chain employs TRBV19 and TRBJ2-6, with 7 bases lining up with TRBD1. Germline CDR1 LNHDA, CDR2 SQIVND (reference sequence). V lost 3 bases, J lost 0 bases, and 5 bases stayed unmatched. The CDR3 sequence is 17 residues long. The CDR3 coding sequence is TGTGCCAGTAGTATTGGTGCAGGGGGCTCTGGGGCCAACGTCCTGACTTTC. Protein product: CASSIGAGGSGANVLTF.